A selection of T cell receptor beta chains follows, all from one sample in a study of response to subunit inactivated influenza vaccine. One entry per CDR3 protein, called by TCRdb with MiXCR from the RT-PCR reads. The profile covers 650,000 to 850,000 distinct CDR3 sequences, with approximately 15% appearing a single time and 6.5% to 8.5% taken by the ten largest. The material sequenced was PBMCs from blood, taken 14 days before vaccination. The receptors shown here come from a man in his fifties who received an inactivated influenza vaccine. Each CDR3 is given with its conserved first and last residue. D genes are given only for firm matches. Clone sizes are given selectively: once, few, many, or a class where the clone is expanded.

TRBJ2-7	NA	TRBV7-9	NA	CASSLEGFYEQYF	TGTGCCAGCAGCTTAGAGGGGTTCTACGAGCAGTACTTC
TRBJ1-2	NA	TRBV11-2	many	CASSFRSFSPSRRYGYTF	TGTGCCAGCAGCTTTCGCTCGTTTTCGCCCAGTCGGCGCTATGGCTACACCTTC
TRBJ1-5	NA	TRBV30	many	CAWSPDRRNQPQHF	TGTGCCTGGAGTCCAGACAGGCGCAATCAGCCCCAGCATTTT
TRBJ2-2	TRBD1	TRBV20-1	NA	CSAREQGYAGELFF	TGCAGTGCTAGAGAACAGGGGTATGCCGGGGAGCTGTTTTTT
TRBJ2-2	TRBD2	TRBV11-1	many	CASQRTSGRTRAGELFF	TGTGCCAGCCAAAGAACTAGCGGCAGAACGCGGGCCGGGGAGCTGTTTTTT
TRBJ2-2	NA	TRBV7-9	few	CASSFSGGTGELFF	TGTGCCAGCAGCTTTTCCGGGGGTACCGGGGAGCTGTTTTTT
TRBJ2-1	NA	TRBV7-9	few	CASSGSTSYNEQFF	TGTGCCAGCAGCGGGAGTACCTCCTACAATGAGCAGTTCTTC
TRBJ2-1	NA	TRBV11-1	many	CASGVGPYNEQFF	TGTGCCAGCGGGGTCGGACCCTACAATGAGCAGTTCTTC
TRBJ1-2	NA	TRBV19	few	CASSISWDNYGYTF	TGTGCCAGTAGTATCTCCTGGGACAACTATGGCTACACCTTC
TRBJ2-3	NA	TRBV20-1	few	CSARGGQRIVDTQYF	TGCAGTGCTAGAGGGGGGCAGCGGATAGTAGATACGCAGTATTTT
TRBJ1-5	TRBD1	TRBV6-5	many	CASSSQDRVRQPQHF	TGTGCCAGCAGTTCACAGGACAGGGTCAGACAGCCCCAGCATTTT
TRBJ1-5	NA	TRBV3-1	few	CATSSGPGLNQPQHF	TGTGCCACCTCCTCTGGGCCGGGGCTCAATCAGCCCCAGCATTTT
TRBJ1-1	NA	TRBV5-5	NA	CAMGPGGVTEAFF	TGTGCCATGGGCCCCGGGGGGGTCACTGAAGCTTTCTTT
TRBJ2-2	NA	TRBV5-1	few	CASSLAGTVSTGELFF	TGCGCCAGCAGCTTGGCCGGGACGGTTTCCACCGGGGAGCTGTTTTTT
TRBJ1-3	TRBD1	TRBV9	few	CASSGPSGTAGNTIYF	TGTGCCAGCAGCGGGCCCTCCGGGACAGCTGGAAACACCATATATTTT
TRBJ2-6	TRBD1	TRBV24-1	NA	CATSDNRDRVTYGANVLTF	TGTGCCACCAGTGATAACCGGGACAGGGTAACGTATGGGGCCAACGTCCTGACTTTC
TRBJ2-3	NA	TRBV13	NA	CASSSNGAGHTDTQYF	TGTGCCAGCAGCTCCAACGGAGCAGGACACACAGATACGCAGTATTTT
TRBJ1-4	NA	TRBV7-6	NA	CASSPAKGEKLFF	TGTGCCAGCAGCCCAGCCAAGGGGGAAAAACTGTTTTTT
TRBJ2-3	NA	TRBV7-9	many	CASSPYGPTDTQYF	TGTGCCAGCAGTCCATACGGCCCCACAGATACGCAGTATTTT
TRBJ2-2	TRBD2	TRBV6-2/TRBV6-3	NA	CASTPPGSGTGELFF	TGTGCCAGCACCCCCCCTGGTAGCGGGACCGGGGAGCTGTTTTTT
TRBJ2-7	TRBD1	TRBV2	few	CASNRGIFGQGAYEQYF	TGTGCCAGCAACCGGGGGATTTTTGGACAGGGGGCCTACGAGCAGTACTTC
TRBJ2-1	NA	TRBV18	NA	CASSPTGPNEQFF	TGTGCCAGCTCACCCACAGGGCCCAATGAGCAGTTCTTC
TRBJ2-5	TRBD2	TRBV4-2	NA	CASSWTSGRLQETQYF	TGTGCCAGCAGCTGGACTAGCGGGAGGTTACAAGAGACCCAGTACTTC
TRBJ2-5	TRBD1	TRBV20-1	few	CSALSGTVLETQYF	TGCAGTGCTCTATCCGGGACAGTCCTAGAGACCCAGTACTTC
TRBJ2-1	TRBD2	TRBV7-6	few	CASSSAGPDEQFF	TGTGCCAGCAGCTCAGCGGGACCTGATGAGCAGTTCTTC
TRBJ2-3	TRBD1	TRBV5-1	NA	CASSYYRGHEDTQYF	TGCGCCAGCAGCTACTACAGGGGGCATGAAGATACGCAGTATTTT
TRBJ2-6	NA	TRBV19	NA	CASSGGTAFSGANVLTF	TGTGCCAGTAGTGGGGGGACAGCGTTCTCTGGGGCCAACGTCCTGACTTTC
TRBJ2-5	TRBD2	TRBV20-1	few	CSAPRLAGYNQETQYF	TGCAGTGCTCCACGACTAGCGGGATACAACCAAGAGACCCAGTACTTC
TRBJ2-1	TRBD2	TRBV20-1	many	CSARKRESYNEQFF	TGCAGTGCTAGAAAGCGGGAGTCCTACAATGAGCAGTTCTTC
TRBJ2-7	TRBD1	TRBV19	NA	CASNPSGMAGGAYEQYF	TGTGCCAGTAACCCCTCGGGGATGGCAGGGGGTGCCTACGAGCAGTACTTC
TRBJ1-2	NA	TRBV3-1	few	CASSQSSGALYGYTF	TGTGCCAGCAGCCAATCCTCGGGAGCCCTCTATGGCTACACCTTC
TRBJ1-2	TRBD1	TRBV12-3/TRBV12-4	NA	CASTRTGEGGYTF	TGTGCCAGCACCCGGACAGGGGAGGGCGGCTACACCTTC
TRBJ1-5	TRBD1	TRBV19	NA	CASWTGTYNQPQHF	TGTGCCAGTTGGACAGGAACCTACAATCAGCCCCAGCATTTT